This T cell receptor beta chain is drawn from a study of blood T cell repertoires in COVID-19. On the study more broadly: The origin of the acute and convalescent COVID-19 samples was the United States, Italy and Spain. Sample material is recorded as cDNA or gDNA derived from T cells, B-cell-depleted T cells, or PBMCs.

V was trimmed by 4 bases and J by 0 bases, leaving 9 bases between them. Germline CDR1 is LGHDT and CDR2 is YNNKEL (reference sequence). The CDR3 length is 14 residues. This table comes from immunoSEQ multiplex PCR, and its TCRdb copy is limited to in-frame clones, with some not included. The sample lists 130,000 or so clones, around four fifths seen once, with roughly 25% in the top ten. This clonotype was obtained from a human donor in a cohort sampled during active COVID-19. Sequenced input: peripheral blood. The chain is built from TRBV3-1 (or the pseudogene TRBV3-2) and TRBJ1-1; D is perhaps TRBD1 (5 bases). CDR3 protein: CASSREGVNTEAFF. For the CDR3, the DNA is TGTGCCAGCAGCCGTGAAGGGGTGAACACTGAAGCTTTCTTT.